The 21 T cell receptor beta chains presented below share a single source sample, sequenced in a study of cytomegalovirus exposure and HLA in healthy donors. 13 Jbeta primers and 60 Vbeta primers were used for the PCR. Measured with immunoSEQ multiplex PCR; TCRdb has only the in-frame clones, and not every one. In the table there are fewer than 250,000 clones, roughly 80% of which are singletons. The sequenced sample consisted of PBMCs. These receptors were taken from a woman aged 25-40 years in good health and CMV-seropositive.

The J gene is TRBJ2-2, the V gene TRBV9; 8 bases fit TRBD1. CDR1 and CDR2 from the germline V gene are SGDLS and YYNGEE. This CDR3 has 13 amino acids. With 5 bases clipped from V and 6 bases from J, the junction kept 3 bases outside the gene matches. In nucleotides, the CDR3 is TGTGCCAGCAGATCACAGGGGGCCGGGGAGCTGTTTTTT. Its translation: CASRSQGAGELFF.

The CDR3 DNA is TGTGCCAGCAGGACCCTGGGACCGGGACAGGGGACTGCCGAGCAGTACTTC. Translation: CASRTLGPGQGTAEQYF. The chain links TRBV7-9 to TRBJ2-7; 10 bases are shared with TRBD1. The germline gives CDR1 SEHNR, CDR2 FQNEAQ (reference sequence). The trim removed 6 bases at V and 6 bases at J, leaving 17 bases unmatched. The CDR3 consists of 17 residues.

The rearrangement links TRBV7-9 to TRBJ2-1, with no clear D. The V end was cut by 5 bases, the J end by 8 bases, with 10 bases between. The CDR3 consists of 12 residues. CDR1 SEHNR and CDR2 FQNEAQ come from the germline V gene (reference sequence). CDR3 amino acids: CASSPRMDEQFF. CDR3 DNA sequence: TGTGCCAGCAGCCCGCGCATGGATGAGCAGTTCTTC. Looking up the rest from reference TRBV7-9 and TRBJ2-1 gives the full variable domain: DTGVSQNPRHKITKRGQNVTFRCDPISEHNRLYWYRQTLGQGPEFLTYFQNEAQLEKSRLLSDRFSAERPKGSFSTLEIQRTEQGDSAMYLCASSPRMDEQFFGPGTRLTVL.

Concerning this clone itself: Other nucleotide sequences from this sample produce the same CDR3. CDR3: CASSLSGGQTQYF. The CDR3 coding sequence is TGTGCCAGCAGTTTATCAGGGGGTCAGACCCAGTACTTC. This rearrangement joins TRBV28 to TRBJ2-5; 7 bases are a match to TRBD1. The CDR3 contains 13 residues. The germline V gene has CDR1 MDHEN and CDR2 SYDVKM. Trimming took 1 base from V and 6 from J; bases not matched to a gene: 2. Full variable domain (missing parts from reference TRBV28 and TRBJ2-5): DVKVTQSSRYLVKRTGEKVFLECVQDMDHENMFWYRQDPGLGLRLIYFSYDVKMKEKGDIPEGYSVSREKKERFSLILESASTNQTSMYLCASSLSGGQTQYFGPGTRLLVL.

In DNA form, the CDR3 reads TGTGCCAGTAGTGAGAGGATTTCGACTGAAGCTTTCTTT. Its translation is CASSERISTEAFF. The rearrangement uses TRBV19 and TRBJ1-1; D unresolved. This CDR3 comprises 13 residues. CDR1 is LNHDA and CDR2 is SQIVND in the germline V gene (reference sequence). V was pared by 5 bases and J by 5 bases, with 12 bases between.

The chain recombines TRBV15 with TRBJ1-5; D is perhaps TRBD1 (6 bases). V dropped 6 bases and J dropped 6 bases, with 12 bases sitting between them. There are 13 residues in the CDR3. Germline assignment: CDR1 LNHNV and CDR2 YYDKDF (reference sequence). This CDR3 reads CATRLQGAQPQHF. The CDR3 coding sequence is TGTGCCACCAGATTACAGGGAGCTCAGCCCCAGCATTTT.

The chain joins TRBV28 to TRBJ1-2; TRBD1 is a possible D gene (5 bases). Germline V CDR1 and CDR2: MDHEN, SYDVKM. The CDR3 has 16 amino acids. V was clipped by 3 bases and J by 4 bases, with 18 bases between them. The CDR3 nucleotides read TGTGCCAGCAGTTTCACAGGCAAAATGGCTAGCTATGGCTACACCTTC. As protein: CASSFTGKMASYGYTF.

This chain uses TRBV21-1 with TRBJ2-1; TRBD1, the table's D call, was not compared with the DNA. TRBV21-1 is a known pseudogene. The CDR3 length is 16 residues. The DNA for the CDR3 is TGTGCCAGCAGCAAAGCTATGACAGGGGGCAACAATGAGCGGTTCTTC. This gives the protein CASSKAMTGGNNERFF.

The chain links TRBV19 to TRBJ2-7; 9 bases align to TRBD1. Germline assignment: CDR1 LNHDA and CDR2 SQIVND (reference sequence). The ends lost 6 bases at V and 2 bases at J; junction bases unmatched: 14. The CDR3 covers 17 residues. The CDR3 sequence is CASSRFPMDRGTYEQYF. The CDR3, as DNA: TGTGCCAGTAGCCGCTTCCCCATGGACAGGGGAACCTACGAGCAGTACTTC.

The chain employs TRBV11-2 and TRBJ2-7; no clear D gene. The CDR3 runs to 14 residues. Germline CDR1 is SGHAT and CDR2 is FQNNGV. Trimming removed 5 bases at V and 4 bases at J, with 15 bases between. The CDR3 reads CASSLNLLEYEQYF. The CDR3 region has the DNA TGTGCCAGCAGCCTAAACCTCCTCGAGTACGAGCAGTACTTC.

The rearrangement joins TRBV5-6 to TRBJ1-2, with 7 bases identical to TRBD1. CDR1 is SGHDT and CDR2 is YYEEEE in the germline V gene. Germline trimming cut 0 bases from V and 2 bases from J; bases unmatched to any gene: 10. The CDR3 sequence is 17 residues long. CDR3 sequence: CASSLAFPGQLNYGYTF. The CDR3 bases are TGTGCCAGCAGCTTGGCCTTTCCGGGACAGTTAAACTATGGCTACACCTTC.

CDR3: CASSQGPGGQHTQYF. The CDR3 DNA reads TGCGCCAGCAGCCAAGGTCCGGGAGGCCAACATACGCAGTATTTT. The gene calls are TRBV4-1 and TRBJ2-3, with 7 bases lining up with TRBD2. With V trimmed by 1 base and J by 7 bases, 8 bases remained unmatched. In germline, CDR1 is MGHRA, CDR2 YSYEKL. CDR3 length: 15 amino acids.

The chain combines TRBV2 with TRBJ2-5; TRBD2 matches at 10 bases. This CDR3 comprises 15 residues. Looked up from germline, CDR1 is SNHLY and CDR2 is FYNNEI. The V segment lost 4 bases and the J segment 5 bases; nucleotides outside the gene matches: 7. The chain's CDR3 is CASSGWTSGGETQYF. The CDR3 nucleotides read TGTGCCAGCAGTGGATGGACTAGCGGCGGGGAGACCCAGTACTTC.

This sequence joins TRBV5-6 and TRBJ2-1; TRBD2 matches at 9 bases. CDR1 SGHDT and CDR2 YYEEEE come from the germline V gene. The CDR3 runs to 15 residues. J gave up 8 bases and V 0 bases, and 6 bases lay outside the gene matches. CDR3 sequence (DNA): TGTGCCAGCAGCTTGGGGCCTAGCGGGGAGCATGAGCAGTTCTTC. This encodes CASSLGPSGEHEQFF.

The chain employs TRBV28 and TRBJ2-7; no firm D call. The length of the CDR3 is 12 residues. V lost 2 bases and J lost 5, with 7 bases in between. Germline V gene lookup returns CDR1 MDHEN and CDR2 SYDVKM. CDR3 coding DNA: TGTGCCAGCAGTTTAGGTCAGAACGAGCAGTACTTC. Protein product: CASSLGQNEQYF.

CDR3 amino acids: CASSVLGLAGGPFRDNEQFF. CDR3 bases: TGTGCCAGTAGTGTACTGGGACTAGCGGGAGGCCCCTTTAGAGACAATGAGCAGTTCTTC. The chain recombines TRBV19 with TRBJ2-1, with 15 bases aligning to TRBD2. The J segment lost 5 bases and the V segment lost 5 bases, leaving 16 bases of the junction unmatched. Germline V gives CDR1 LNHDA, CDR2 SQIVND (reference sequence). CDR3 length equals 20 residues.

The rearrangement joins TRBV4-3 to TRBJ2-3; the match to TRBD2 covers 8 bases. Germline V gene sequence: CDR1 LGHNA, CDR2 YSLEER. There are 15 residues in the CDR3. Germline trimming cut 5 bases from V and 6 bases from J; bases unmatched to any gene: 10. CDR3 loop: CASSSFGRAADTQYF. CDR3 DNA: TGCGCCAGCAGCTCTTTCGGGAGGGCCGCGGATACGCAGTATTTT.

The V call is TRBV18, the J call TRBJ1-5; D is unresolved. This CDR3 is built from 16 residues. Trimming removed 2 bases at V and 4 bases at J, with 15 bases between. Germline V gene data show CDR1 as KGHSH and CDR2 as LQKENI. The CDR3 nucleotides are TGTGCCAGCTCACCATTTGACACCCAGCCTAATCAGCCCCAGCATTTT. It yields the protein CASSPFDTQPNQPQHF.

The chain combines TRBV30 with TRBJ1-3, with D possibly matching TRBD1 (5 bases). Trimming stripped 0 bases from V and 1 base from J, with 10 bases between. This CDR3 has 15 residues. CDR1 and CDR2 (germline): GTSNPN, SVGIG (reference sequence). CDR3 loop: CAWSVRAGSGNTIYF. The CDR3 coding sequence is TGTGCCTGGAGTGTACGAGCAGGGTCTGGAAACACCATATATTTT.

V is TRBV27 and J is TRBJ1-3; D ambiguous. Germline V gene data show CDR1 as MNHEY and CDR2 as SMNVEV (reference sequence). The CDR3 runs to 17 residues. Trimming removed 2 bases from V and 1 base from J, with 15 bases in between. CDR3 in amino acids: CASSLPTRHSSGNTIYF. The DNA of the CDR3 is TGTGCCAGCAGTTTACCGACCCGACACTCGTCTGGAAACACCATATATTTT.

The V call is TRBV13, the J call TRBJ1-6; 7 bases map to TRBD1. Germline V CDR1 and CDR2: PRHDT, FYEKMQ (reference sequence). The CDR3 is 14 amino acids. J lost 11 bases, V lost 3 bases, and 7 bases had no gene match. CDR3: CASSLGQREAPLHF. CDR3 nucleotide sequence: TGTGCCAGCAGCTTGGGACAGCGAGAAGCACCCCTCCACTTT.